These T cell receptor beta chains were read from a single sample in a study of human T cells and chemical hapten exposure. Using its own MiXCR run on the RACE reads, TCRdb lists one record per CDR3 protein. Of 100,000 to 150,000 distinct CDR3 sequences in the sample, about 9% were seen once. Sequencing input: whole blood. The source of these receptors is a male donor in good health. Some clones in this sample may be carry-over from other donors' samples. The CDR3 runs from the conserved cysteine through the conserved F or W. Fields, in order: J gene, D gene, V gene, clone size, CDR3 protein, CDR3 DNA. A D gene is named only where the DNA matches it firmly. A row's size may be missing; if present it is once, few, many or a size class.

>TRBJ2-1|TRBD2|TRBV5-6|.
CASSLGLAGVGEQFF
TGTGCCAGCAGCTTGGGACTAGCGGGAGTAGGAGAGCAGTTCTTC
>TRBJ1-1|TRBD1|TRBV5-5|few
CASSLDRGRTEAFF
TGTGCCAGCAGCTTGGACAGGGGTCGGACTGAAGCTTTCTTT
>TRBJ2-1|.|TRBV6-6|few
CASREGEEGQGILNEQFF
TGTGCCAGCAGGGAAGGGGAGGAGGGGCAGGGGATTCTCAATGAGCAGTTCTTC
>TRBJ1-1|TRBD1|TRBV20-1|.
CSARGSGGAGGHFF
TGCAGTGCTAGAGGATCAGGGGGCGCGGGGGGCCATTTCTTT
>TRBJ1-1|.|TRBV5-1|.
CASSSGVGLGNTEAFF
TGCGCCAGCAGCTCCGGGGTGGGGCTGGGGAACACTGAAGCTTTCTTT
>TRBJ2-3|TRBD2|TRBV9|many
CASSPRLAGVGVDTQYF
TGTGCCAGCAGCCCCCGACTAGCGGGGGTAGGAGTGGATACGCAGTATTTT
>TRBJ1-1|.|TRBV7-9|many
CASSPWQSEAFF
TGTGCCAGCAGTCCATGGCAGTCTGAAGCTTTCTTT
>TRBJ2-2|TRBD1|TRBV19|.
CASRYAPWDRVFTGELFF
TGTGCCAGTAGATATGCGCCTTGGGACAGGGTATTCACCGGGGAGCTGTTTTTT
>TRBJ1-1|.|TRBV20-1|few
CSARHDIGHTEAFF
TGCAGTGCTAGACATGACATTGGGCACACTGAAGCTTTCTTT
>TRBJ1-3|.|TRBV9|few
CASSVGDSGNTIYF
TGTGCCAGCAGCGTTGGAGACTCTGGAAACACCATATATTTT
>TRBJ2-5|TRBD1|TRBV10-3|few
CAISESGRGHETQYF
TGTGCCATCAGTGAGTCGGGCAGGGGGCATGAGACCCAGTACTTC
>TRBJ2-3|.|TRBV5-6|few
CASSFRSGTGTDTQYF
TGTGCCAGCAGCTTTCGCTCCGGTACAGGCACAGATACGCAGTATTTT
>TRBJ2-7|.|TRBV21-1|few
CASSIRQGDEQYF
TGTGCCAGCAGCATCCGACAGGGGGACGAGCAGTACTTC
>TRBJ1-2|.|TRBV25-1|many
CASSEQEKRYGYTF
TGTGCCAGCAGTGAACAGGAAAAGAGGTATGGCTACACCTTC
>TRBJ2-5|.|TRBV20-1|.
CSAGPGQETQYF
TGCAGTGCTGGTCCCGGCCAAGAGACCCAGTACTTC
>TRBJ2-5|TRBD1|TRBV6-5|.
CASTPDRGYQETQYF
TGTGCCAGCACCCCGGACAGGGGCTACCAAGAGACCCAGTACTTC
>TRBJ2-1|.|TRBV6-2/TRBV6-3|many
CASTPVVWTEQFF
TGTGCCAGCACCCCAGTGGTTTGGACCGAGCAGTTCTTC
>TRBJ2-3|.|TRBV9|.
CASSVEEADTQYF
TGTGCCAGCAGCGTAGAGGAGGCAGATACGCAGTATTTT
>TRBJ2-2|.|TRBV12-3/TRBV12-4|many
CASSRTENTGELFF
TGTGCCAGCAGTCGGACAGAGAACACCGGGGAGCTGTTTTTT
>TRBJ2-7|TRBD2|TRBV2|many
CASSSIPLAGGSPYEQYF
TGTGCCAGCAGTTCCATCCCCCTAGCGGGAGGGTCCCCCTACGAGCAGTACTTC
>TRBJ1-5|TRBD1|TRBV12-3/TRBV12-4|.
CASTLGATGGAEPQHF
TGTGCCAGCACCCTCGGGGCGACAGGGGGCGCGGAGCCCCAGCATTTT
>TRBJ2-3|.|TRBV7-9|many
CASSLGRSATDTQYF
TGTGCCAGCAGCTTAGGCAGGTCTGCCACAGATACGCAGTATTTT
>TRBJ1-2|.|TRBV7-3|.
CASSSGQSGGGNYGYTF
TGTGCCAGCAGCTCGGGCCAATCAGGAGGGGGGAACTATGGCTACACCTTC
>TRBJ2-6|.|TRBV11-1|many
CASSSGSSGANVLTF
TGTGCCAGCAGCTCGGGAAGCTCTGGGGCCAACGTCCTGACTTTC
>TRBJ2-1|.|TRBV19|many
CASSVTYNEQFF
TGTGCCAGTAGCGTGACCTACAATGAGCAGTTCTTC
>TRBJ2-4|TRBD2|TRBV7-8|few
CASSLTAGGLQNIQYF
TGTGCCAGCAGCTTAACGGCGGGAGGGTTGCAAAACATTCAGTACTTC
>TRBJ2-5|.|TRBV12-3/TRBV12-4|once
CASSFQAKRFVETQYF
TGTGCCAGCAGTTTCCAGGCTAAGCGGTTTGTGGAGACCCAGTACTTC
>TRBJ1-4|.|TRBV20-1|many
CSADGNNEKLFF
TGCAGCGCGGACGGAAATAATGAAAAACTGTTTTTT
>TRBJ1-1|TRBD1|TRBV5-1|few
CASSFPRQGSTEAFF
TGCGCCAGCAGCTTCCCAAGACAGGGGAGCACTGAAGCTTTCTTT
>TRBJ1-5|.|TRBV3-1|few
CASSPARGNQPQHF
TGTGCCAGCAGCCCCGCGAGGGGCAATCAGCCCCAGCATTTT
>TRBJ2-3|.|TRBV12-3/TRBV12-4|few
CASSSHYNLRTDTQYF
TGTGCCAGCAGTTCCCACTACAACCTTCGCACAGATACGCAGTATTTT
>TRBJ1-1|.|TRBV29-1|few
CSVEGNTEAFF
TGCAGCGTTGAAGGTAACACTGAAGCTTTCTTT
>TRBJ1-6|.|TRBV12-5|many
CASGFGGDNSPLHF
TGTGCTAGTGGTTTTGGTGGTGATAATTCACCCCTCCACTTT
>TRBJ2-7|.|TRBV7-6|few
CASSPGVGNEQYF
TGTGCCAGCAGCCCGGGGGTAGGAAACGAGCAGTACTTC
>TRBJ1-1|.|TRBV19|few
CASSIGRLENTEAFF
TGTGCCAGTAGTATAGGCCGTTTGGAGAACACTGAAGCTTTCTTT
>TRBJ2-1|TRBD1|TRBV7-9|few
CASSSPTGDTSDEQFF
TGTGCCAGCAGTAGTCCCACAGGGGACACGTCGGATGAGCAGTTCTTC